The 20 T cell receptor beta chains below come from one sample, sequenced in a study of regulatory T cells in long-lasting Graves disease. Assembly of TCR beta libraries relied on iRepertoire HTBI primers together with Arm-PCR of CDR3 regions. In TCRdb, the multiplex PCR reads were re-called with MiXCR into one record per CDR3 protein. Of approximately 360,000 distinct CDR3 sequences detected, approximately 25% appear once; the ten largest clones hold 25% to 35%. The time point denotes: persistent/refractory GD, antithyroid drugs over 5 years with positive TRAb. RNA isolated from PBMCs was used to make the TCR library. The specimen was peripheral blood mononuclear cells (PBMCs), collected when the disease was refractory, from a patient treated with antithyroid drugs. The source of these receptors is a woman in her 40s with Graves disease.

V and J are TRBV6-5 and TRBJ1-1, with D unclear. Trimming cost V 2 bases and J 3 bases, with 13 bases left between them. The CDR3 has 15 residues. CDR1 is MNHEY and CDR2 is SVGAGI in the germline V gene. The CDR3 region is CASSYGPSLDTEAFF. Here the CDR3 DNA reads TGTGCCAGCAGTTACGGTCCTTCGCTGGACACTGAAGCTTTCTTT.

A few counts support this clonotype. The chain is built from TRBV30 and TRBJ1-5; D unclear. CDR3 size: 14 residues. Germline values: CDR1 GTSNPN, CDR2 SVGIG (reference sequence). Trimming pared 1 base from V and 4 bases from J, leaving 11 bases between. CDR3 region: CAWSDGRGNQPQHF. CDR3 bases: TGTGCCTGGAGTGATGGGAGAGGTAATCAGCCCCAGCATTTT.

This clonotype was counted a few times. This CDR3 reads CASSWLAGSSYEQYF. Here the CDR3 DNA reads TGCGCCAGCAGTTGGTTAGCGGGGAGCTCCTACGAGCAGTACTTC. The chain uses TRBV5-1 and TRBJ2-7, with 8 bases identical to TRBD2. CDR1 is SGHRS and CDR2 is YFSETQ in the germline V gene. The ends lost 5 bases at V and 0 bases at J; junction bases unmatched: 7. This CDR3 comprises 15 residues.

This clonotype has more than one count but fewer than ten. The DNA for the CDR3 is TGCGCCAGCAGCTTGGTTTTTCAGGGGGCCATAATTAATTCACCCCTCCACTTT. Amino acids: CASSLVFQGAIINSPLHF. The chain carries TRBV5-1 and TRBJ1-6; 8 positions match TRBD1. This CDR3 spans 18 amino acids. Trimming cost V 0 bases and J 6 bases; bases outside gene matches: 11. Germline CDR1 SGHRS, CDR2 YFSETQ.

This clonotype was detected ten times or more. This chain connects TRBV19 to TRBJ1-6; D gene unclear. Germline-derived CDR1 and CDR2 are LNHDA and SQIVND (reference sequence). The V and J ends lost 5 bases and 8 bases respectively, with 13 bases between them. This CDR3 is 14 amino acids long. The CDR3: CASSVGSFDSPLHF. Here the CDR3 DNA reads TGTGCCAGTAGTGTGGGGAGCTTCGATTCACCCCTCCACTTT.

Many counts were recorded for this clonotype. This chain connects TRBV28 to TRBJ2-7; the match to TRBD1 covers 10 bases. Per the germline V gene, CDR1 is MDHEN and CDR2 is SYDVKM. The CDR3 consists of 13 residues. Trimming took 8 bases from V and 3 from J; bases not matched to a gene: 4. CDR3 protein: CASLRTGGYEQYF. CDR3 nucleotides: TGTGCCAGCCTCCGGACAGGGGGCTACGAGCAGTACTTC. Full variable domain (rest looked up from reference TRBV28 and TRBJ2-7): DVKVTQSSRYLVKRTGEKVFLECVQDMDHENMFWYRQDPGLGLRLIYFSYDVKMKEKGDIPEGYSVSREKKERFSLILESASTNQTSMYLCASLRTGGYEQYFGPGTRLTVT.

There are a few counts of this clonotype. The chain couples TRBV7-9 to TRBJ2-2, with D possibly being TRBD1 (6 bases). Germline values: CDR1 SEHNR, CDR2 FQNEAQ (reference sequence). V was shortened by 5 bases and J by 0 bases, with 19 bases between the two germline ends. This CDR3 is 18 amino acids long. The chain's CDR3 is CASSPGITGLSNTGELFF. Written as DNA, the CDR3 is TGTGCCAGCAGCCCCGGAATCACAGGGCTCTCGAACACCGGGGAGCTGTTTTTT.

The V and J genes are TRBV9 and TRBJ2-2, with unresolved D. The CDR3 sequence is 13 residues long. V lost 7 bases and J lost 2, with 9 bases in between. CDR1 is SGDLS, CDR2 YYNGEE, per germline. CDR3 nucleotide sequence: TGTGCCAGCGTAGGACCCAACACCGGGGAGCTGTTTTTT. Its protein is CASVGPNTGELFF.

A few counts support this clonotype. CDR3 DNA: TGTGCCAGCAGCTTTGGGAGGGGGCGAAAGGGTGGCTACACCTTC. Protein sequence: CASSFGRGRKGGYTF. The V gene is TRBV7-2, the J gene TRBJ1-2; 7 nucleotides agree with TRBD1. Germline CDR1 SGHTA, CDR2 FQGNSA. The CDR3 is made up of 15 amino acids. The J segment lost 7 bases and the V segment lost 3 bases, leaving 11 bases of the junction unmatched. Filled out from reference TRBV7-2 and TRBJ1-2, the complete variable domain reads GAGVSQSPSNKVTEKGKDVELRCDPISGHTALYWYRQSLGQGLEFLIYFQGNSAPDKSGLPSDRFSAERTGGSVSTLTIQRTQQEDSAVYLCASSFGRGRKGGYTFGSGTRLTVV.

This clonotype was seen many times. The chain carries TRBV12-3 or TRBV12-4 and TRBJ1-4; D is unclear. There are 14 residues in the CDR3. With 2 bases removed from V and 7 bases from J, the gap between germline ends came to 11 bases. DNA for the CDR3: TGTGCCAGCAGTTTATCTACCTTCCCTGAAAAACTGTTTTTT. Protein sequence: CASSLSTFPEKLFF.

This clonotype was detected only a few times. V is TRBV7-3 and J is TRBJ2-3; 11 bases align to TRBD2. The CDR3 runs 16 residues. J was trimmed by 2 bases and V by 2 bases; bases with no gene match: 3. Germline V gene data show CDR1 as SGHTA and CDR2 as FQGTGA. The CDR3 coding sequence is TGTGCCAGCAGCTTAGGGACTAGCGGAAACACAGATACGCAGTATTTT. This encodes CASSLGTSGNTDTQYF.

This clonotype was recorded at least ten times. The chain uses TRBV11-2 and TRBJ2-7; D not certain. The CDR3 covers 15 residues. Between the trimmed V and J ends, which lost 7 bases and 0 bases, there was a span of 16 bases. In germline, CDR1 is SGHAT, CDR2 FQNNGV. The CDR3 here is CASTPRPAASYEQYF. The CDR3 DNA sequence: TGTGCCAGCACCCCCAGACCGGCAGCCTCCTACGAGCAGTACTTC.

This clonotype was picked up a small number of times. The V call is TRBV6-2 or TRBV6-3, the J call TRBJ1-1; perhaps TRBD1 as D (6 bases). Germline assignment: CDR1 MNHEY and CDR2 SVGEGT. The CDR3 extends over 15 amino acids. V lost 0 bases and J 1 base, leaving 9 bases between the germline ends. CDR3 DNA: TGTGCCAGCAGTTACTCGTCAGGGGAGAACACTGAAGCTTTCTTT. This gives the protein CASSYSSGENTEAFF.

Ten or more counts support this clonotype. The chain has TRBV7-2 and TRBJ1-1, with TRBD1 identical over 9 bases. The ends lost 4 bases at V and 1 base at J; junction bases unmatched: 4. From germline, CDR1 is SGHTA and CDR2 FQGNSA. The CDR3 extends over 15 amino acids. This chain's CDR3 is CASSSQGAGNTEAFF. The CDR3 DNA reads as TGTGCCAGCAGCTCACAGGGGGCAGGGAACACTGAAGCTTTCTTT.

This rearrangement joins TRBV3-1 to TRBJ2-7; 10 positions agree with TRBD2. CDR3 length equals 14 residues. The V segment lost 1 base and the J segment 5 bases; nucleotides outside the gene matches: 2. Germline CDR1 reads LGHDT; CDR2 reads YNNKEL (reference sequence). CDR3 region: CASSQALAGHEQYF. The CDR3 nucleotides read TGTGCCAGCAGCCAAGCACTAGCGGGACACGAGCAGTACTTC.

This clonotype was picked up many times. The chain uses TRBV11-1 and TRBJ2-5, with 10 bases matching TRBD1. In germline, CDR1 is SGHAT, CDR2 FQDESV (reference sequence). V trimming: 3 bases; J trimming: 3 bases; junction bases outside the gene matches: 1. The CDR3 sequence is 14 residues long. CDR3 in DNA: TGTGCCAGCAGCTTGGACAGGGGGAAAGAGACCCAGTACTTC. It yields the protein CASSLDRGKETQYF.

This clonotype was recorded at least ten times. CDR3 sequence (DNA): TGCAGTGCTGGCGACAGAAATCAGCCCCAGCATTTT. Its translation: CSAGDRNQPQHF. This rearrangement joins TRBV20-1 to TRBJ1-5, with TRBD1 as a possible D gene (5 bases). The CDR3 extends over 12 amino acids. With 5 bases removed from V and 4 bases from J, the gap between germline ends came to 9 bases. Per germline, CDR1 DFQATT and CDR2 SNEGSKA (reference sequence).

There are a few counts of this clonotype. The chain links TRBV5-5 to TRBJ2-7; 9 bases are a match to TRBD1. The CDR3 sequence is 16 residues long. With 0 bases clipped from V and 3 bases from J, the junction kept 7 bases outside the gene matches. Per the germline V gene, CDR1 is SGHKS and CDR2 is YYEKEE (reference sequence). The CDR3 nucleotides read TGTGCCAGCAGCTTGGCCACAGGGGGCGGACTCTACGAGCAGTACTTC. As protein: CASSLATGGGLYEQYF.

This rearrangement joins TRBV6-5 to TRBJ1-3, with 7 bases identical to TRBD1. The V segment lost 6 bases and the J segment 2 bases; nucleotides outside the gene matches: 13. The CDR3 contains 17 residues. The germline CDR1 and CDR2 sequences are MNHEY and SVGAGI. This chain's CDR3 is CASSYTGQPVTGNTIYF. The DNA for the CDR3 is TGTGCCAGCAGCTACACGGGACAGCCAGTAACTGGAAACACCATATATTTT.

This clonotype was counted at least ten times. The rearrangement joins TRBV28 to TRBJ1-6; tentatively, D is TRBD1 (5 bases). There are 17 residues in the CDR3. Per germline, CDR1 MDHEN and CDR2 SYDVKM. With 4 bases removed from V and 9 bases from J, the gap between germline ends came to 22 bases. The CDR3 bases are TGTGCCAGCAGTTCCCCCACAGGCTGGATGAGCGGTTCACCCCTCCACTTT. Translation gives CASSSPTGWMSGSPLHF.